A single sample is the source of the 30 T cell receptor beta chains below, sequenced in a study of cytomegalovirus exposure and HLA in healthy donors. Vbeta (60) and Jbeta (13) primers were used in the PCR. The repertoire was sequenced with immunoSEQ multiplex PCR; TCRdb's copy has only in-frame clones and lacks some. The sample yields approximately 100,000 clones, roughly 78% seen once. The sequenced sample consisted of PBMCs. These receptors were taken from a woman aged 40 to 50 in good health and CMV-seronegative.

The rearrangement links TRBV29-1 to TRBJ1-1; D might be TRBD1 (6 bases). The CDR3 runs to 15 residues. Germline V CDR1 and CDR2: SQVTM, ANQGSEA. Trimming cost V 8 bases and J 0 bases, with 19 bases left between them. CDR3 coding DNA: TGCAGCAGTGGACAGTACCCGCTCATGAACACTGAAGCTTTCTTT. Translated: CSSGQYPLMNTEAFF.

The chain is built from TRBV28 and TRBJ1-2; no clear D. With 2 bases removed from V and 3 bases from J, the gap between germline ends came to 7 bases. Per the germline V gene, CDR1 is MDHEN and CDR2 is SYDVKM. The CDR3 totals 13 residues. CDR3 loop: CASSLDRDYGYTF. CDR3 coding DNA: TGTGCCAGCAGTTTAGACCGGGACTATGGCTACACCTTC.

V usage is TRBV28 and J usage is TRBJ2-1, with D hard to call. CDR3 length: 11 residues. Between the trimmed V and J ends, which lost 10 bases and 11 bases, there was a span of 15 bases. Germline V gene sequence: CDR1 MDHEN, CDR2 SYDVKM. The CDR3: CATQLTLQQFF. The DNA for the CDR3 is TGTGCCACCCAACTGACTCTTCAGCAGTTCTTC.

This chain joins TRBV6-1 and TRBJ1-6; D unclear. Looked up from germline, CDR1 is MNHNS and CDR2 is SASEGT. This CDR3 has 18 amino acids. V was cut by 2 bases and J by 1 base, with 15 bases left in between. The CDR3 bases are TGTGCCAGCAGTGAAATGCGGGTGCAAAGGTCCTATAATTCACCCCTCCACTTT. It specifies CASSEMRVQRSYNSPLHF.

V usage is TRBV7-2 and J usage is TRBJ2-1, with 8 bases matching TRBD2. Per germline, CDR1 SGHTA and CDR2 FQGNSA. V trimming: 3 bases; J trimming: 2 bases; junction bases outside the gene matches: 6. This CDR3 comprises 16 residues. Here the CDR3 reads CASSFELAATYNEQFF. Here the CDR3 DNA reads TGTGCCAGCAGCTTCGAACTAGCGGCTACCTACAATGAGCAGTTCTTC.

In its sample, this clone was seen a few times. The V gene is TRBV6-5, the J gene TRBJ1-5; weak D call: TRBD1 (6 bases). CDR3 length equals 13 residues. The ends were cut back, 4 bases at V and 3 bases at J, with 7 bases in the middle. Per germline, CDR1 MNHEY and CDR2 SVGAGI. Here the CDR3 DNA reads TGTGCCAGCAGTTCAGGGGCCAATCAGCCCCAGCATTTT. Protein product: CASSSGANQPQHF.

The chain has TRBV19 and TRBJ2-1; 10 bases fit TRBD1. This CDR3 comprises 15 residues. The V segment lost 4 bases and the J segment 1 base; nucleotides outside the gene matches: 1. The germline V gene has CDR1 LNHDA and CDR2 SQIVND (reference sequence). CDR3 bases: TGTGCCAGTAGTACGGGACAGGGGTCCTACAATGAGCAGTTCTTC. It translates to CASSTGQGSYNEQFF.

The gene calls are TRBV19 and TRBJ2-3; 7 positions agree with TRBD2. CDR1 LNHDA and CDR2 SQIVND come from the germline V gene (reference sequence). CDR3 length equals 16 residues. V lost 3 bases, J lost 0 bases, and 6 bases stayed unmatched. The CDR3 coding sequence is TGTGCCAGTAGTATCCAAAGCGGGGAGAGCACAGATACGCAGTATTTT. This codes for CASSIQSGESTDTQYF.

The chain employs TRBV11-2 and TRBJ2-5; D is uncertain. Trimming left V 5 bases short and J 5 bases short, with 6 bases between. Germline CDR1 reads SGHAT; CDR2 reads FQNNGV. The CDR3 is 11 residues long. CDR3 nucleotides: TGTGCCAGCAGCACTCTGGAGACCCAGTACTTC. Translation gives CASSTLETQYF.

The chain combines TRBV7-2 with TRBJ2-7; 8 bases are shared with TRBD1. CDR1 and CDR2 (germline): SGHTA, FQGNSA. V trimming: 5 bases; J trimming: 2 bases; junction bases outside the gene matches: 5. CDR3 length: 14 residues. CDR3 nucleotides: TGTGCCAGCAGCCCACAGGGGGGTCCCTACGAGCAGTACTTC. This sequence encodes CASSPQGGPYEQYF.

V usage is TRBV27 and J usage is TRBJ2-3; 12 positions agree with TRBD2. The CDR3 contains 19 residues. V lost 6 bases, J lost 1 base, and 14 bases stayed unmatched. Germline assignment: CDR1 MNHEY and CDR2 SMNVEV (reference sequence). CDR3 sequence reads: CASSRPCLAGGAGTDTQYF. CDR3 nucleotides: TGTGCCAGCAGCCGTCCGTGCCTAGCGGGGGGGGCCGGCACAGATACGCAGTATTTT.

This rearrangement joins TRBV7-9 to TRBJ2-2; 9 positions match TRBD2. The CDR3 has 18 amino acids. The ends lost 2 bases at V and 4 bases at J; junction bases unmatched: 11. CDR1 SEHNR and CDR2 FQNEAQ come from the germline V gene (reference sequence). Written as DNA, the CDR3 is TGTGCCAGCAGCTTACTCGGAAGCCGACTAGCGGTCACCGGGGAGCTGTTTTTT. The encoded protein is CASSLLGSRLAVTGELFF.

The chain couples TRBV4-3 to TRBJ2-7; D may be TRBD2 (5 bases). CDR3 length: 14 amino acids. Germline V gives CDR1 LGHNA, CDR2 YSLEER. V lost 0 bases, J lost 2 bases, and 8 bases lay in between. In DNA, the CDR3 is TGCGCCAGCAGCCAAGACGGGATCACCTACGAGCAGTACTTC. As protein: CASSQDGITYEQYF.

Comments on this clone: One end of the junction fails to match germline, which may point to a read error. The chain is built from TRBV7-2 and TRBJ1-5; TRBD1 aligns across 11 bases. This CDR3 is built from 16 residues. Looked up from germline, CDR1 is SGHTA and CDR2 is FQGNSA. CDR3 in DNA: TGTGCCAGCAGCCTAGCGGACAGGGGGCTCTATCAGCCCCAGCATTTT. This translates into CASSLADRGLYQPQHF.

The chain couples TRBV7-2 to TRBJ1-5, with D possibly being TRBD1 (6 bases). With 5 bases removed from V and 3 bases from J, the gap between germline ends came to 14 bases. Germline V gene data show CDR1 as SGHTA and CDR2 as FQGNSA. The length of the CDR3 is 15 residues. The CDR3 nucleotides are TGTGCCAGCAGCCCTGGACAGTCCATCAATCAGCCCCAGCATTTT. This codes for CASSPGQSINQPQHF. Supplemented by reference TRBV7-2 and TRBJ1-5, the full variable domain reads GAGVSQSPSNKVTEKGKDVELRCDPISGHTALYWYRQSLGQGLEFLIYFQGNSAPDKSGLPSDRFSAERTGGSVSTLTIQRTQQEDSAVYLCASSPGQSINQPQHFGDGTRLSIL.

The rearrangement uses TRBV2 and TRBJ1-3; no firm D call. The CDR3 has 14 residues. In germline, CDR1 is SNHLY, CDR2 FYNNEI. Trimming removed 6 bases from V and 2 bases from J, with 11 bases in between. CDR3 amino acids: CASRSEGPGNTIYF. CDR3 bases: TGTGCCAGCAGGAGTGAGGGTCCTGGAAACACCATATATTTT.

The chain is built from TRBV14 and TRBJ1-2, with D hard to call. V lost 0 bases and J 8 bases, leaving 10 bases between the germline ends. Germline V lookup: CDR1 SGHDN, CDR2 FVKESK. The length of the CDR3 is 13 residues. CDR3 protein: CASSQEVEGGYTF. Written as DNA, the CDR3 is TGTGCCAGCAGCCAAGAGGTCGAGGGCGGCTACACCTTC.

The chain joins TRBV10-3 to TRBJ2-7; 10 positions match TRBD2. CDR1 ENHRY and CDR2 SYGVKD come from the germline V gene. The CDR3 spans 16 residues. Trimming removed 10 bases from V and 3 bases from J; junction bases left unmatched: 15. CDR3 in DNA: TGTGCCACCGGGGGGGCGATGGCTAGCGGGAGCTACGAGCAGTACTTC. Translating gives CATGGAMASGSYEQYF.

The rearrangement uses TRBV28 and TRBJ2-6, with TRBD1 matching 10 bases. The V gene's germline CDR1 is MDHEN and CDR2 SYDVKM. This CDR3 spans 24 amino acids. Losses at the gene ends were 3 bases for V and 0 bases for J; bases not matched to a gene: 23. In DNA, the CDR3 is TGTGCCAGCAGTTTGTGGGGCCTCGGGGGAATGGCGGGACAGGGGACCTCTGGGGCCAACGTCCTGACTTTC. This codes for CASSLWGLGGMAGQGTSGANVLTF. The whole variable domain, remainder taken from reference TRBV28 and TRBJ2-6, is DVKVTQSSRYLVKRTGEKVFLECVQDMDHENMFWYRQDPGLGLRLIYFSYDVKMKEKGDIPEGYSVSREKKERFSLILESASTNQTSMYLCASSLWGLGGMAGQGTSGANVLTFGAGSRLTVL.

The chain joins TRBV5-8 to TRBJ2-5; D unclear. Germline lookup yields CDR1 SGHTS and CDR2 YDEGEE. Trimming took off 4 bases at V and 3 bases at J, with 16 bases between the two ends. This CDR3 is built from 15 residues. The CDR3 reads CASSPPDLREETQYF. In DNA form, the CDR3 reads TGTGCCAGCAGCCCACCCGACTTACGAGAAGAGACCCAGTACTTC.

In its sample, this clone was seen a few times. The genes are TRBV2 and TRBJ2-5, with D tentatively TRBD1 (6 bases). Germline values: CDR1 SNHLY, CDR2 FYNNEI. This CDR3 spans 14 amino acids. Trimming cost V 5 bases and J 0 bases, with 10 bases left between them. The CDR3 sequence: CASSLDRYQETQYF. The CDR3 DNA is TGTGCCAGCAGTCTCGACAGGTACCAAGAGACCCAGTACTTC.

The chain employs TRBV7-9 and TRBJ1-4, with TRBD1 as a possible D gene (5 bases). CDR1 is SEHNR, CDR2 FQNEAQ, per germline (reference sequence). Between the trimmed V and J ends, which lost 5 bases and 3 bases, there was a span of 16 bases. The CDR3 is 16 residues long. The CDR3 spells CASSLPLGGSNEKLFF. The DNA for the CDR3 is TGTGCCAGCAGCCTACCCCTCGGGGGTTCTAATGAAAAACTGTTTTTT.

The chain has TRBV6-6 and TRBJ1-4; 7 nucleotides match TRBD1. The CDR3 consists of 13 residues. V shed 6 bases, J shed 6 bases, and the junction held 4 bases outside the gene matches. Germline CDR1 is MNHNY and CDR2 is SVGAGI (reference sequence). CDR3 amino acids: CASSQTGDEKLFF. The CDR3 DNA reads TGTGCCAGCAGCCAAACAGGGGATGAAAAACTGTTTTTT.

The chain couples TRBV7-2 to TRBJ1-5; D call uncertain. CDR3 length: 17 amino acids. Germline assignment: CDR1 SGHTA and CDR2 FQGNSA. Trimming stripped 4 bases from V and 3 bases from J, with 19 bases between. The CDR3 is CASSSYTSGGYNQPQHF. CDR3 in DNA: TGTGCCAGCAGCTCATACACCTCGGGAGGTTACAATCAGCCCCAGCATTTT.

V is TRBV4-1 and J is TRBJ2-5; D perhaps matches TRBD2 (7 bases). The CDR3 totals 15 residues. Per the germline V gene, CDR1 is MGHRA and CDR2 is YSYEKL. The V and J ends lost 6 bases and 5 bases respectively, with 19 bases between them. CDR3 nucleotide sequence: TGCGCCAGCAGTCCTTTGACGGGGGGCCGGGAGACCCAGTACTTC. Residues: CASSPLTGGRETQYF.

A single count supports this clone. The chain has TRBV29-1 and TRBJ1-2; perhaps TRBD1 as D (5 bases). This CDR3 has 12 amino acids. Per germline, CDR1 SQVTM and CDR2 ANQGSEA. V was pared by 3 bases and J by 8 bases, with 13 bases between. The CDR3 DNA sequence: TGCAGCGTTGAGGGGCCCATGGGGGGCTACACCTTC. Its protein product is CSVEGPMGGYTF.

The rearrangement joins TRBV7-8 to TRBJ2-7; 12 bases are a match to TRBD2. V was pared by 6 bases and J by 0 bases, with 3 bases of the junction left unmatched. This CDR3 spans 15 amino acids. Germline V gene sequence: CDR1 SGHVS, CDR2 FQNEAQ. The CDR3 region has the DNA TGTGCCAGCAGAGAGACTAGCGGGAGCTCCTACGAGCAGTACTTC. Protein: CASRETSGSSYEQYF.

This clone was counted between two and nine times. This chain uses TRBV19 with TRBJ2-3; TRBD2 matches 8 bases. The CDR3 sequence is 14 residues long. V lost 5 bases and J lost 3; bases outside the gene matches: 4. Germline CDR1 LNHDA, CDR2 SQIVND (reference sequence). The CDR3 coding sequence is TGTGCCAGTAGTCGCAGCGGGGGAACAGATACGCAGTATTTT. Amino acid sequence: CASSRSGGTDTQYF.

The chain couples TRBV2 to TRBJ2-2; 9 bases line up with TRBD1. CDR3 size: 14 residues. V dropped 7 bases and J dropped 4; count of bases not matched to a gene: 4. From germline, CDR1 is SNHLY and CDR2 FYNNEI. The CDR3 sequence: CASTPTGGTGELFF. CDR3 coding DNA: TGTGCCAGCACGCCGACAGGGGGCACCGGGGAGCTGTTTTTT.

The chain has TRBV9 and TRBJ2-7; TRBD2 aligns across 7 bases. Looked up from germline, CDR1 is SGDLS and CDR2 is YYNGEE. The CDR3 has 15 residues. After removal of 0 bases from V and 2 bases from J, the junction contained 5 bases not matched to a gene. The CDR3 here is CASSVEAGATYEQYF. Here the CDR3 DNA reads TGTGCCAGCAGCGTAGAGGCGGGAGCCACCTACGAGCAGTACTTC.